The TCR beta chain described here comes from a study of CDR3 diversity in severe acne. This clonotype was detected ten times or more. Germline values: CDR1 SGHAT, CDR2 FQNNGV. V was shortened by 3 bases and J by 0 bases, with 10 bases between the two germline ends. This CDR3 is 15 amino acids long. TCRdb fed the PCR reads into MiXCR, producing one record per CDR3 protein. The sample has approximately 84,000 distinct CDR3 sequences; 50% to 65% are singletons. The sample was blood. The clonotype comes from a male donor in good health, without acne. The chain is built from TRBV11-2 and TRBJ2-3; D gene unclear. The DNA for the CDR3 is TGTGCCAGCAGCTTTATTTCAGGTAGCACAGATACGCAGTATTTT. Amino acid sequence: CASSFISGSTDTQYF.